This T cell receptor beta chain was recovered during a study of T cells in Graves' hyperthyroidism and ophthalmopathy. Findings and caveats of the study: Blood also showed most of the thyroid clonotypes that were expanded above 0.001.

There are many counts of this clonotype. Its specificity is unknown. RNA transcripts provided the source from which TCR beta CDR3 regions were amplified. Primed by the HTBI set, a first-round RT-PCR was run on the TCR CDR3. TCRdb reanalysed the multiplex PCR reads using MiXCR and keeps one entry per CDR3 protein. The sample records some 300,000 distinct CDR3 sequences, around a sixth being singletons. CDR3 size: 12 residues. The V end was cut by 0 bases, the J end by 8 bases, with 7 bases between. Germline V gives CDR1 PRHDT, CDR2 FYEKMQ (reference sequence). This chain uses TRBV13 with TRBJ1-1; no reliable D call. The sequence came from a young man with Graves' hyperthyroidism. Sample: blood. Written as DNA, the CDR3 is TGTGCCAGCAGCTTAGGGCCAGCCGAAGCTTTCTTT. Translating it yields CASSLGPAEAFF.